This TCR beta chain appears in the sequencing data of a study of blood T cell repertoires in COVID-19. Across the study: Collection of acute and convalescent COVID-19 samples took place in the United States, Italy and Spain. Nucleic acid was either cDNA or gDNA, and it came from T cells, B-cell-depleted T cells, or PBMCs.

The V gene's germline CDR1 is LNHDA and CDR2 SQIVND (reference sequence). Between the trimmed V and J ends, which lost 5 bases and 0 bases, there was a span of 5 bases. The CDR3 runs 13 residues. This clone is a singleton in its sample. Study processing details: Estimation of nucleated cell counts was performed using reference gene primer amplification. The protocol was immunoSEQ multiplex PCR, while the TCRdb copy is restricted to in-frame clones and leaves out a portion. The V and J calls and clone size are taken from that table; D and trimming were inferred from the DNA. The profile shows about 300,000 clones, around 89% of them singletons.

The rearrangement joins TRBV19 to TRBJ1-5; no definite D call. Material: peripheral blood. The receptor was isolated from a middle-aged man with acute or convalescent COVID-19. The CDR3 DNA reads as TGTGCCAGTAGTTACAGTAGCAATCAGCCCCAGCATTTT. Protein sequence: CASSYSSNQPQHF.